Each of the 23 T cell receptor beta chains below was sequenced from the same sample in a study of identical twins. A single record per CDR3 protein comes from TCRdb applying MiXCR to the 5' RACE reads. The profile shows some 600,000 distinct CDR3 sequences, just over 7% of them singletons. The same sample was also used in a study of yellow fever vaccine responses in identical twins.

The specimen sequenced was PBMCs. The receptors were sampled from a woman aged 18-35 years in good health.

In this sample, this clonotype turned up many times. The chain combines TRBV28 with TRBJ2-7; D is perhaps TRBD2 (5 bases). Trimming shortened V by 2 bases and J by 2 bases, and 13 bases separated the two germline ends. CDR1 is MDHEN, CDR2 SYDVKM, per germline. This CDR3 comprises 15 residues. The CDR3 DNA follows: TGTGCCAGCAGTTTAAGTGCTGGGGAGACCTACGAGCAGTACGTC. Translation: CASSLSAGETYEQYV.

This clonotype was observed a handful of times. The V and J genes are TRBV20-1 and TRBJ2-5; the D is unclear. Between the trimmed V and J ends, which lost 1 base and 5 bases, there was a span of 11 bases. The CDR3 spans 13 residues. Germline values: CDR1 DFQATT, CDR2 SNEGSKA (reference sequence). The CDR3: CSARVSATETQYF. In DNA, the CDR3 is TGCAGTGCTAGAGTTTCGGCGACGGAGACCCAGTACTTC.

This chain uses TRBV7-9 with TRBJ2-1; the match to TRBD2 covers 12 bases. Trimming at V came to 5 bases and at J to 7 bases, leaving 9 bases not matched to a gene. Per germline, CDR1 SEHNR and CDR2 FQNEAQ (reference sequence). This CDR3 contains 16 residues. In DNA, the CDR3 is TGTGCCAGCAGCCTCTTTAGAGGACTAGCGGGAAATGAGCAGTTCTTC. This codes for CASSLFRGLAGNEQFF.

This sequence joins TRBV18 and TRBJ1-1; no clear D gene. Germline CDR1 KGHSH, CDR2 LQKENI. This CDR3 spans 12 amino acids. V lost 3 bases, J lost 6 bases, and 8 bases lay in between. As DNA, the CDR3 is TGTGCCAGCTCACCTATAATGGCTGAAGCTTTCTTT. Translating gives CASSPIMAEAFF.

This clonotype was seen at least ten times. The J gene is TRBJ1-1, the V gene TRBV28; D uncertain. The germline V gene encodes CDR1 MDHEN and CDR2 SYDVKM. The CDR3 is 13 amino acids. V was trimmed by 6 bases and J by 5 bases, leaving 13 bases between them. Here the CDR3 DNA reads TGTGCCAGCAGGACGGTTATGGGGACTGAAGCTTTCTTT. It is translated as CASRTVMGTEAFF.

The chain is built from TRBV5-4 and TRBJ2-7; 9 bases align to TRBD2. CDR1 is SGHNT, CDR2 YYREEE, per germline (reference sequence). There are 15 residues in the CDR3. V dropped 0 bases and J dropped 0; count of bases not matched to a gene: 1. In nucleotides, the CDR3 is TGTGCCAGCAGCTTGGAGCGGGGGGCCTCCTACGAGCAGTACGTC. Amino acids: CASSLERGASYEQYV.

Many counts were recorded for this clonotype. The chain employs TRBV15 and TRBJ2-2; unclear D gene. CDR3 length: 17 amino acids. The germline V and J ends were trimmed by 0 bases and 2 bases, with 13 bases remaining between them. Looked up from germline, CDR1 is LNHNV and CDR2 is YYDKDF (reference sequence). CDR3 residues: CATSRDLVARNTGELFF. As DNA, the CDR3 is TGTGCCACCAGCAGAGATCTGGTTGCGAGAAACACCGGGGAGCTGTTTTTT.

This clonotype was observed a handful of times. The genes are TRBV4-1 and TRBJ2-6; D not resolved. Trimming left V 0 bases short and J 2 bases short, with 8 bases between. Germline CDR1 reads MGHRA; CDR2 reads YSYEKL. CDR3 size: 16 residues. The CDR3 region has the DNA TGCGCCAGCAGCCAAGATCCGGGTACTGGGGCCAACGTCCTGACTTTC. Amino acids: CASSQDPGTGANVLTF.

This clonotype has a count of ten or more. CDR3 nucleotides: TGCGCCAGCAGCACCCGGACCGGTCATGGCTACACCTTC. It translates to CASSTRTGHGYTF. V gene TRBV5-1 combines with J gene TRBJ1-2; no reliable D call. Per the germline V gene, CDR1 is SGHRS and CDR2 is YFSETQ. V lost 4 bases to trimming and J lost 6 bases, with 13 bases between them. The CDR3 covers 13 residues. Full variable domain (outside the CDR3, taken from reference TRBV5-1 and TRBJ1-2): KAGVTQTPRYLIKTRGQQVTLSCSPISGHRSVSWYQQTPGQGLQFLFEYFSETQRNKGNFPGRFSGRQFSNSRSEMNVSTLELGDSALYLCASSTRTGHGYTFGSGTRLTVV.

The table lists this clonotype with many counts. The chain combines TRBV6-5 with TRBJ2-3; the D gene is possibly TRBD2 (6 bases). Germline assignment: CDR1 MNHEY and CDR2 SVGAGI. The CDR3 sequence is 17 residues long. V shed 0 bases and J shed 2 bases, with 15 bases lying between them. CDR3 sequence: CASSYSNLGGLTDTQYF. CDR3 DNA: TGTGCCAGCAGTTACTCGAATCTGGGGGGACTCACAGATACGCAGTATTTT.

This clonotype was seen repeatedly, ten times or more. The J gene is TRBJ2-7, the V gene TRBV28; 7 bases fit TRBD1. This CDR3 contains 17 residues. Germline assignment: CDR1 MDHEN and CDR2 SYDVKM. V lost 1 base to trimming and J lost 2 bases; unmatched junction nucleotides: 11. CDR3 residues: CASSLSPGQSFPYEQYF. CDR3 DNA sequence: TGTGCCAGCAGTTTATCCCCGGGACAGAGTTTCCCCTACGAGCAGTACTTC.

This clonotype was recorded at least ten times. The chain links TRBV15 to TRBJ1-1; no reliable D call. V lost 5 bases and J 5 bases, leaving 15 bases between the germline ends. The CDR3 runs 14 residues. The V gene's germline CDR1 is LNHNV and CDR2 YYDKDF (reference sequence). In DNA form, the CDR3 reads TGTGCCACCAGCCAAAAACTGCAGGAAACTGAAGCTTTCTTT. Its translation is CATSQKLQETEAFF.

This clonotype was observed a few times. This sequence joins TRBV2 and TRBJ2-1; 8 nucleotides align to TRBD2. V dropped 2 bases and J dropped 7; count of bases not matched to a gene: 7. CDR1 SNHLY and CDR2 FYNNEI come from the germline V gene. This CDR3 has 15 residues. The CDR3, as DNA: TGTGCCAGCAGTGAAAGGTTAGCGGGGCCAAATGAGCAGTTCTTC. Encoded protein: CASSERLAGPNEQFF. Complete variable domain (other parts from reference TRBV2 and TRBJ2-1): EPEVTQTPSHQVTQMGQEVILRCVPISNHLYFYWYRQILGQKVEFLVSFYNNEISEKSEIFDDQFSVERPDGSNFTLKIRSTKLEDSAMYFCASSERLAGPNEQFFGPGTRLTVL.

This clonotype was seen a handful of times. The gene calls are TRBV20-1 and TRBJ1-1; D ambiguous. CDR1 is DFQATT, CDR2 SNEGSKA, per germline (reference sequence). This CDR3 contains 12 residues. V shed 5 bases and J shed 3 bases, with 10 bases lying between them. The CDR3 region has the DNA TGCAGTGCTGGCAGGCGGGACACTGAAGCTTTCTTT. Translation gives CSAGRRDTEAFF.

The V and J genes are TRBV20-1 and TRBJ1-6; D is ambiguous. The CDR3 is 13 amino acids. Deletions cut 0 bases from V and 10 bases from J, with 10 bases between. CDR1 DFQATT and CDR2 SNEGSKA come from the germline V gene (reference sequence). This CDR3 reads CSARDVPKSPLHF. For the CDR3, the DNA is TGCAGTGCTAGAGATGTCCCAAAGTCACCCCTCCACTTT.

This clonotype was counted at least ten times. V usage is TRBV12-3 or TRBV12-4 and J usage is TRBJ2-1; no reliable D call. The CDR3 is made up of 15 amino acids. V was trimmed by 4 bases and J by 4 bases, leaving 14 bases between them. Here the CDR3 reads CASSSGYSAYNEQFF. The CDR3 DNA is TGTGCCAGCAGTTCAGGATACAGCGCTTACAATGAGCAGTTCTTC.

This clonotype was seen more than once but under ten times. The chain uses TRBV6-1 and TRBJ2-1; the D is unclear. From germline, CDR1 is MNHNS and CDR2 SASEGT. This CDR3 region has 14 residues. V shed 4 bases and J shed 4 bases, with 11 bases lying between them. The CDR3 loop is CASSGRLVYNEQFF. CDR3 nucleotides: TGTGCCAGCAGTGGCCGTTTAGTATACAATGAGCAGTTCTTC.

This clonotype was counted ten times or more. The CDR3 spells CATGREGPGNEQFF. Written as DNA, the CDR3 is TGTGCCACCGGTAGGGAGGGCCCGGGGAATGAGCAGTTCTTC. The chain carries TRBV2 and TRBJ2-1, with 7 bases lining up with TRBD2. After removal of 10 bases from V and 7 bases from J, the junction contained 13 bases not matched to a gene. The CDR3 spans 14 residues. Per germline, CDR1 SNHLY and CDR2 FYNNEI.

This clonotype was seen more than once but under ten times. The chain uses TRBV9 and TRBJ2-1; TRBD2 is a possible D gene (5 bases). Trimming shortened V by 2 bases and J by 7 bases, and 10 bases separated the two germline ends. The germline V gene has CDR1 SGDLS and CDR2 YYNGEE. This CDR3 has 13 amino acids. In DNA form, the CDR3 reads TGTGCCAGCAGCGTGGACTTCTCAAATGAGCAGTTCTTC. Protein product: CASSVDFSNEQFF.

The CDR3 region is CSASTGTGSWGYTF. The CDR3 DNA reads TGCAGTGCTTCCACCGGGACAGGGAGTTGGGGCTACACCTTC. The chain joins TRBV20-1 to TRBJ1-2; 9 nucleotides line up with TRBD1. The length of the CDR3 is 14 residues. V lost 5 bases, J lost 8 bases, and 12 bases stayed unmatched. Germline CDR1 reads DFQATT; CDR2 reads SNEGSKA (reference sequence).

This clonotype has a handful of counts. The rearrangement uses TRBV2 and TRBJ2-7, with 7 nucleotides matching TRBD2. The CDR3 has 14 residues. V trimming: 4 bases; J trimming: 2 bases; junction bases outside the gene matches: 5. Per the germline V gene, CDR1 is SNHLY and CDR2 is FYNNEI. The CDR3 nucleotides are TGTGCCAGCAGTGGGGAGGGGTTACCCTACGAGCAGTACTTC. It is translated as CASSGEGLPYEQYF.

The chain recombines TRBV12-3 or TRBV12-4 with TRBJ1-5; D perhaps matches TRBD1 (5 bases). There are 14 residues in the CDR3. The germline V and J ends were trimmed by 5 bases and 2 bases, with 10 bases remaining between them. This CDR3 is CASSRSGGNQPQHF. CDR3 nucleotide sequence: TGTGCCAGCAGTCGTTCGGGGGGCAATCAGCCCCAGCATTTT.

The rearrangement uses TRBV4-1 and TRBJ2-5; TRBD2 is a possible D gene (7 bases). Trimming took off 4 bases at V and 1 base at J, with 16 bases between the two ends. Per the germline V gene, CDR1 is MGHRA and CDR2 is YSYEKL. The CDR3 is 16 residues long. CDR3 sequence: CASSREPGGAQETQYF. The CDR3 DNA reads as TGCGCCAGCAGCCGAGAACCTGGGGGGGCCCAAGAGACCCAGTACTTC.